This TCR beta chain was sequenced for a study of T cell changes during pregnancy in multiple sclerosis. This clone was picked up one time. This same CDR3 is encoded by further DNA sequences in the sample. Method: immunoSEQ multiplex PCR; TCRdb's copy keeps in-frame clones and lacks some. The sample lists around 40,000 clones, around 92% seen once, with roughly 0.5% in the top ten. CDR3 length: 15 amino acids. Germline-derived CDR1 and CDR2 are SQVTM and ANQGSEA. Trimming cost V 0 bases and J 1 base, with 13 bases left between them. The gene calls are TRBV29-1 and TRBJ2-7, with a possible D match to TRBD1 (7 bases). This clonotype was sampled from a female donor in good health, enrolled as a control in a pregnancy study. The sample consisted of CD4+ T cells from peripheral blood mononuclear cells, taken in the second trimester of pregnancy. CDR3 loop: CSVEDPTGRSYEQYF. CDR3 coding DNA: TGCAGCGTTGAAGACCCGACAGGGAGGTCCTACGAGCAGTACTTC.